Following are 32 T cell receptor beta chains from one sample sequenced in a study of shared clonotypes between healthy human individuals. Clones were read by immunoSEQ multiplex PCR, and TCRdb kept only the in-frame ones, dropping some. Among roughly 2 million clones, approximately 96% were seen once, and the ten largest hold roughly 0.13%. Sequencing used naive CD4+ T cells sorted from blood. The sample's subset: CD45RA+ positively selected. The receptors derive from a young man in good health.

The chain recombines TRBV2 with TRBJ2-2, with D perhaps TRBD2 (5 bases). This CDR3 region has 15 residues. The ends were cut back, 7 bases at V and 1 base at J, with 13 bases in the middle. Germline lookup yields CDR1 SNHLY and CDR2 FYNNEI. CDR3 sequence: CASIDHAGNTGELFF. The CDR3 DNA follows: TGTGCCAGCATTGACCACGCGGGGAACACCGGGGAGCTGTTTTTT.

This clone appeared a few times. The CDR3 nucleotides read TGTGCCAGCTCACTATACGACAGGGCCAATCAGCCCCAGCATTTT. It yields the protein CASSLYDRANQPQHF. The chain recombines TRBV18 with TRBJ1-5, with 7 positions matching TRBD1. V dropped 4 bases and J dropped 3; count of bases not matched to a gene: 6. Germline V gene lookup returns CDR1 KGHSH and CDR2 LQKENI. This CDR3 has 15 residues.

The J gene is TRBJ1-2, the V gene TRBV5-1, with D unclear. Trimming left V 0 bases short and J 7 bases short, with 1 base between. CDR3 length: 10 residues. The germline gives CDR1 SGHRS, CDR2 YFSETQ. CDR3 residues: CASSLAGYTF. CDR3 sequence (DNA): TGCGCCAGCAGCTTGGCTGGCTACACCTTC.

V usage is TRBV5-1 and J usage is TRBJ1-1; maybe TRBD1 (5 bases). Germline values: CDR1 SGHRS, CDR2 YFSETQ. Trimming took 4 bases from V and 0 from J, leaving 16 bases between them. This CDR3 has 16 residues. CDR3 sequence reads: CASSEASGTVNTEAFF. The CDR3 coding sequence is TGCGCCAGCAGCGAAGCATCCGGGACGGTGAACACTGAAGCTTTCTTT.

This chain links TRBV29-1 with TRBJ2-1; 11 bases agree with TRBD2. In germline, CDR1 is SQVTM, CDR2 ANQGSEA. The CDR3 contains 13 residues. V trimming: 4 bases; J trimming: 6 bases; junction bases outside the gene matches: 2. This CDR3 reads CSVGGTSGNEQFF. The CDR3 DNA sequence: TGCAGCGTTGGGGGGACTAGCGGCAATGAGCAGTTCTTC.

This chain connects TRBV2 to TRBJ2-5, with 15 bases fitting TRBD2. Germline CDR1 SNHLY, CDR2 FYNNEI. Germline trimming cut 6 bases from V and 5 bases from J; bases unmatched to any gene: 13. The CDR3 runs to 18 residues. CDR3: CASSRPGLAGGGRETQYF. The CDR3 region has the DNA TGTGCCAGCAGCCGCCCGGGACTAGCGGGAGGTGGGAGGGAGACCCAGTACTTC.

In the case of this clone: One end of the junction varies from germline; a read error may be responsible. The rearrangement joins TRBV7-7 to TRBJ1-4, with 9 bases identical to TRBD1. This CDR3 contains 15 residues. Germline V lookup: CDR1 SSHAT, CDR2 FNYEAQ (reference sequence). The DNA for the CDR3 is TGTGCTAGCAGCCCTGGACAGGGGATGAATGAAAAACTGTTTTTT. This sequence encodes CASSPGQGMNEKLFF.

This clone was seen only once. The J gene is TRBJ2-1, the V gene TRBV9; the match to TRBD2 covers 13 bases. The germline V gene encodes CDR1 SGDLS and CDR2 YYNGEE. The CDR3 covers 17 residues. The trim removed 0 bases at V and 5 bases at J, leaving 5 bases unmatched. The CDR3 DNA reads as TGTGCCAGCAGCGTAGTAATGACTAGCGGGGGGCACAATGAGCAGTTCTTC. It is translated as CASSVVMTSGGHNEQFF.

The V and J genes are TRBV6-1 and TRBJ2-7; 7 bases match TRBD1. The CDR3 is made up of 14 amino acids. The J segment lost 3 bases and the V segment lost 7 bases, leaving 9 bases of the junction unmatched. CDR1 MNHNS and CDR2 SASEGT come from the germline V gene. CDR3 sequence (DNA): TGTGCCAGCAAAAACTTGGGACAGCTCTACGAGCAGTACTTC. It encodes CASKNLGQLYEQYF.

The chain links TRBV28 to TRBJ2-2, with D tentatively TRBD1 or TRBD2 (6 bases each). The V gene lost 1 base and the J gene lost 3 bases, with 18 bases spanning the gap. Germline V CDR1 and CDR2: MDHEN, SYDVKM. The CDR3 covers 18 residues. For the CDR3, the DNA is TGTGCCAGCAGTTTATCCCCCCCGAGGGGGGCTCACACCGGGGAGCTGTTTTTT. This sequence encodes CASSLSPPRGAHTGELFF.

J is TRBJ2-7 and V is TRBV5-6, with 10 bases that match TRBD1. The germline gives CDR1 SGHDT, CDR2 YYEEEE. The V and J ends lost 4 bases and 11 bases, in that order; junction bases with no gene match: 3. The CDR3 is 11 amino acids. CDR3 coding DNA: TGTGCCAGCAGCGACAGGGGGCTTGAGTACTTC. This translates into CASSDRGLEYF.

This clone was recorded a few times. The sample holds other DNA sequences that translate to the same CDR3. The chain recombines TRBV2 with TRBJ2-7; the match to TRBD1 covers 9 bases. The V gene's germline CDR1 is SNHLY and CDR2 FYNNEI. V lost 4 bases, J lost 2 bases, and 0 bases stayed unmatched. This CDR3 spans 13 amino acids. CDR3 nucleotides: TGTGCCAGCAGTGGGGACAGGGCCTACGAGCAGTACTTC. Protein: CASSGDRAYEQYF.

This rearrangement joins TRBV28 to TRBJ1-3; no firm D call. Germline V gene data show CDR1 as MDHEN and CDR2 as SYDVKM. The CDR3 is 12 amino acids. Deletions cut 10 bases from V and 4 bases from J, with 11 bases between. CDR3 amino acids: CATRRSGNTIYF. The DNA of the CDR3 is TGTGCCACCAGGAGGTCCGGAAACACCATATATTTT.

V is TRBV7-6 and J is TRBJ2-2; TRBD1 is a possible D gene (6 bases). CDR3 length equals 16 residues. Trimming pared 2 bases from V and 2 bases from J, leaving 12 bases between. CDR1 and CDR2 (germline): SGHVS, FNYEAQ. In DNA form, the CDR3 reads TGTGCCAGCAGCTTAATCTCAGGGGAAAACACCGGGGAGCTGTTTTTT. Its translation is CASSLISGENTGELFF.

The V call is TRBV5-1, the J call TRBJ2-6; D ambiguous. This CDR3 is 15 amino acids long. The germline gives CDR1 SGHRS, CDR2 YFSETQ. V was cut by 4 bases and J by 4 bases, with 12 bases left in between. The CDR3 DNA reads as TGCGCCAGCAGCCCGGTGGGTGCCGGGGCCAACGTCCTGACTTTC. This gives the protein CASSPVGAGANVLTF. Looking up the rest from reference TRBV5-1 and TRBJ2-6 gives the full variable domain: KAGVTQTPRYLIKTRGQQVTLSCSPISGHRSVSWYQQTPGQGLQFLFEYFSETQRNKGNFPGRFSGRQFSNSRSEMNVSTLELGDSALYLCASSPVGAGANVLTFGAGSRLTVL.

V and J are TRBV19 and TRBJ1-3; 8 nucleotides agree with TRBD1. Germline trimming cut 10 bases from V and 0 bases from J; bases unmatched to any gene: 8. The CDR3 sequence is 15 residues long. Germline V CDR1 and CDR2: LNHDA, SQIVND (reference sequence). CDR3 amino acids: CAISRTGNSGNTIYF. Written as DNA, the CDR3 is TGTGCCATCTCTCGGACAGGGAACTCTGGAAACACCATATATTTT.

The chain joins TRBV9 to TRBJ2-7, with a weak D call TRBD2 (5 bases). Germline values: CDR1 SGDLS, CDR2 YYNGEE. The length of the CDR3 is 14 residues. V was pared by 4 bases and J by 3 bases, with 14 bases between. CDR3 protein: CASSPRTEVYEQYF. The CDR3 region has the DNA TGTGCCAGCAGCCCCCGGACGGAGGTCTACGAGCAGTACTTC.

This clone was counted a single time. The J gene is TRBJ1-6, the V gene TRBV6-5; a possible D gene is TRBD1 (5 bases). Trimming pared 2 bases from V and 14 bases from J, leaving 16 bases between. Germline lookup yields CDR1 MNHEY and CDR2 SVGAGI. This CDR3 has 14 amino acids. This CDR3 is CASSYGTGSGTLHF. For the CDR3, the DNA is TGTGCCAGCAGTTACGGGACGGGTTCGGGCACCCTCCACTTT.

The chain couples TRBV7-2 to TRBJ2-7, with 14 bases matching TRBD2. Unmatched junction bases numbered 12, after V lost 4 bases and J lost 7 bases. The CDR3 covers 17 residues. Germline loops: CDR1 SGHTA, CDR2 FQGNSA. CDR3 protein: CASSSARLAGGPREQYF. Here the CDR3 DNA reads TGTGCCAGCAGCTCCGCCCGACTAGCGGGAGGGCCAAGAGAGCAGTACTTC.

The chain is built from TRBV12-5 and TRBJ1-1, with TRBD1 as a possible D gene (5 bases). Trimming pared 1 base from V and 5 bases from J, leaving 11 bases between. CDR3 size: 14 residues. The germline CDR1 and CDR2 sequences are LGHNT and FRNRAP. The CDR3 nucleotides read TGTGCTAGTGGTTTGGGGCTAACAGGTACTGAAGCTTTCTTT. As protein: CASGLGLTGTEAFF.

This rearrangement joins TRBV19 to TRBJ1-5; possible D gene TRBD1, 5 bases. Germline V lookup: CDR1 LNHDA, CDR2 SQIVND (reference sequence). Trimming removed 3 bases from V and 6 bases from J, with 18 bases in between. CDR3 length equals 16 residues. The CDR3 DNA reads as TGTGCCAGTAGTATTTCACGGGGGACCTTGGGTCAGCCCCAGCATTTT. It translates to CASSISRGTLGQPQHF.

J is TRBJ1-5 and V is TRBV23-1, with a tentative D call TRBD1 (5 bases). TRBV23-1 is an ORF, with its function uncertain. The CDR3 has 14 residues. Trimming took off 6 bases at V and 5 bases at J, with 14 bases between the two ends. CDR3 sequence: CASRQVTVHQPQHF. The DNA for the CDR3 is TGCGCCAGCAGACAGGTGACAGTCCATCAGCCCCAGCATTTT.

CDR3 protein: CASSSPQGRAGNYEQYF. For the CDR3, the DNA is TGCGCCAGCAGCTCTCCCCAGGGACGAGCGGGGAACTACGAGCAGTACTTC. The gene calls are TRBV5-1 and TRBJ2-7; 7 bases align to TRBD2. CDR3 size: 17 residues. Germline CDR1 reads SGHRS; CDR2 reads YFSETQ. J was trimmed by 3 bases and V by 3 bases; bases with no gene match: 15.

This clone was counted a single time. Written as DNA, the CDR3 is TGCGCCAGCAGCCAAGAGCGCGGGAATGGGCGTAATGAGCAGTTCTTC. Translation: CASSQERGNGRNEQFF. The chain combines TRBV4-3 with TRBJ2-1, with D perhaps TRBD2 (6 bases). CDR3 length: 16 amino acids. Germline V gene data show CDR1 as LGHNA and CDR2 as YSLEER. Trimming cost V 0 bases and J 7 bases, with 16 bases left between them.

This clone appeared a single time. V gene TRBV6-1 combines with J gene TRBJ2-2; TRBD1 aligns across 7 bases. Trimming took 3 bases from V and 2 from J; bases not matched to a gene: 3. Germline CDR1 and CDR2: MNHNS and SASEGT. This CDR3 has 15 residues. CDR3 DNA sequence: TGTGCCAGCAGTGAGGACAGGAAAAACACCGGGGAGCTGTTTTTT. Encoded protein: CASSEDRKNTGELFF.

This clone was detected once. The chain links TRBV2 to TRBJ1-1; possibly TRBD1 for D (5 bases). From germline, CDR1 is SNHLY and CDR2 FYNNEI. Trimming took 5 bases from V and 5 from J, leaving 15 bases between them. This CDR3 region has 14 residues. The DNA of the CDR3 is TGTGCCAGCAGTCCGGGCAGGGTGGGGACTGAAGCTTTCTTT. Encoded protein: CASSPGRVGTEAFF.

In this sample, this clone turned up once. V usage is TRBV5-8 and J usage is TRBJ1-6; possible D gene TRBD1, 5 bases. The CDR3 length is 16 residues. V was cut by 0 bases and J by 6 bases, with 13 bases left in between. In germline, CDR1 is SGHTS, CDR2 YDEGEE. The CDR3: CASSLVRGVGNSPLHF. The CDR3 DNA follows: TGTGCCAGCAGCTTGGTGAGGGGAGTCGGTAATTCACCCCTCCACTTT. Supplemented by reference TRBV5-8 and TRBJ1-6, the full variable domain reads EAGVTQSPTHLIKTRGQQATLRCSPISGHTSVYWYQQALGLGLQFLLWYDEGEERNRGNFPPRFSGRQFPNYSSELNVNALELEDSALYLCASSLVRGVGNSPLHFGNGTRLTVT.

The V call is TRBV27, the J call TRBJ2-5; 7 nucleotides line up with TRBD1. The CDR3 extends over 15 amino acids. Per germline, CDR1 MNHEY and CDR2 SMNVEV (reference sequence). The junction had 8 bases not matched to a gene; V was cut back by 4 bases and J by 3 bases. The CDR3 sequence: CASSSTGTSKETQYF. The CDR3 DNA reads TGTGCCAGCAGTTCGACAGGGACATCAAAAGAGACCCAGTACTTC.

A single count supports this clone. The chain recombines TRBV15 with TRBJ2-7; D is uncertain. Germline V CDR1 and CDR2: LNHNV, YYDKDF (reference sequence). The CDR3 consists of 13 residues. Between the trimmed V and J ends, which lost 0 bases and 5 bases, there was a span of 8 bases. CDR3 bases: TGTGCCACCAGCAGAGACAGTCCCCACGAGCAGTACTTC. Translating gives CATSRDSPHEQYF.

This chain links TRBV2 with TRBJ1-4; D remains ambiguous. The germline gives CDR1 SNHLY, CDR2 FYNNEI. The ends were cut back, 6 bases at V and 8 bases at J, with 13 bases in the middle. The CDR3 length is 13 residues. The CDR3 reads CASRKFGQEKLFF. The CDR3 bases are TGTGCCAGCAGAAAATTCGGCCAGGAAAAACTGTTTTTT. Full variable domain (missing parts from reference TRBV2 and TRBJ1-4): EPEVTQTPSHQVTQMGQEVILRCVPISNHLYFYWYRQILGQKVEFLVSFYNNEISEKSEIFDDQFSVERPDGSNFTLKIRSTKLEDSAMYFCASRKFGQEKLFFGSGTQLSVL.

The chain is built from TRBV6-1 and TRBJ1-4; D is perhaps TRBD1 (5 bases). The V and J ends lost 7 bases and 12 bases respectively, with 12 bases between them. Looked up from germline, CDR1 is MNHNS and CDR2 is SASEGT. There are 11 residues in the CDR3. This CDR3 reads CASKGEGQLFF. The CDR3 DNA reads TGTGCCAGCAAAGGGGAGGGGCAACTGTTTTTT.

V gene TRBV6-1 combines with J gene TRBJ2-7; tentatively, D is TRBD2 (5 bases). The CDR3 loop spans 13 amino acids. The germline V and J ends were trimmed by 8 bases and 2 bases, with 13 bases remaining between them. The V gene's germline CDR1 is MNHNS and CDR2 SASEGT. The CDR3: CASLTRGTYEQYF. CDR3 in DNA: TGTGCCAGCTTGACACGAGGGACCTACGAGCAGTACTTC.